These 26 T cell receptor beta chains were all obtained from the same sample, sequenced in a study of T-cell reconstitution after alpha-beta-depleted transplantation in children. TCRbeta library preparation incorporated unique molecular identifiers. One entry per CDR3 protein, called by TCRdb with MiXCR from the PCR reads. The data show 200,000 to 250,000 distinct CDR3 sequences, roughly 9% seen once. The sequencing used PBMCs from the stem cell graft donor, collected from the stem cell graft. These TCRs come from a human donor who donated a stem cell graft to a child with acute lymphoblastic leukemia.

This clonotype was seen a few times. The V gene is TRBV12-3 or TRBV12-4, the J gene TRBJ2-1; 9 nucleotides align to TRBD2. This CDR3 contains 16 residues. Germline trimming cut 5 bases from V and 3 bases from J; bases unmatched to any gene: 8. The CDR3: CASSPRLAGNYNEQFF. The DNA of the CDR3 is TGTGCCAGCAGTCCGCGTCTAGCGGGGAACTACAATGAGCAGTTCTTC.

This clonotype was seen only a few times. V usage is TRBV7-8 and J usage is TRBJ2-2, with 7 bases lining up with TRBD2. With V trimmed by 4 bases and J by 0 bases, 2 bases remained unmatched. Germline lookup yields CDR1 SGHVS and CDR2 FQNEAQ. The CDR3 is 15 amino acids. CDR3 DNA: TGTGCCAGCAGCTCCGGGACTACGAACACCGGGGAGCTGTTTTTT. This gives the protein CASSSGTTNTGELFF.

The chain carries TRBV19 and TRBJ1-2; 7 bases line up with TRBD1. This CDR3 spans 12 amino acids. Per germline, CDR1 LNHDA and CDR2 SQIVND (reference sequence). With 4 bases clipped from V and 6 bases from J, the junction kept 2 bases outside the gene matches. CDR3 protein: CASSNRGDGYTF. CDR3 coding DNA: TGTGCCAGTAGTAACAGGGGTGATGGCTACACCTTC.

This clonotype was seen more than once but under ten times. The rearrangement links TRBV5-1 to TRBJ2-4, with D uncertain. CDR3 size: 16 residues. The V gene lost 0 bases and the J gene lost 1 base, with 11 bases spanning the gap. CDR1 and CDR2 from the germline V gene are SGHRS and YFSETQ. This chain's CDR3 is CASSLGVAGAKNIQYF. The CDR3 region has the DNA TGCGCCAGCAGCTTGGGAGTGGCAGGCGCCAAAAACATTCAGTACTTC.

The V and J genes are TRBV10-1 and TRBJ2-5; D gene unclear. The CDR3 has 15 residues. In germline, CDR1 is WNHNN, CDR2 SYGVQD (reference sequence). The ends were cut back, 0 bases at V and 1 base at J, with 9 bases in the middle. CDR3 sequence reads: CASSESNTAQETQYF. CDR3 sequence (DNA): TGCGCCAGCAGTGAGTCGAATACGGCCCAAGAGACCCAGTACTTC.

This clonotype came up many times. The chain recombines TRBV2 with TRBJ1-2; D uncertain. Trimming cost V 11 bases and J 0 bases, with 13 bases left between them. Germline-derived CDR1 and CDR2 are SNHLY and FYNNEI. CDR3 size: 13 residues. CDR3 sequence: CAGSGFTNYGYTF. The CDR3 DNA reads as TGTGCCGGGTCGGGGTTTACTAACTATGGCTACACCTTC.

The chain has TRBV5-1 and TRBJ2-1, with TRBD2 matching 7 bases. The CDR3 extends over 16 amino acids. The germline V gene has CDR1 SGHRS and CDR2 YFSETQ. V trimming: 4 bases; J trimming: 5 bases; junction bases outside the gene matches: 12. The CDR3 bases are TGCGCCAGCAGCCCCTGGGGACTGGGGGGGGACAATGAGCAGTTCTTC. As protein: CASSPWGLGGDNEQFF.

In this sample, this clonotype turned up a few times. The V gene is TRBV18, the J gene TRBJ2-5; D is ambiguous. This CDR3 is built from 12 residues. V gave up 6 bases and J gave up 5 bases, with 10 bases separating them. Germline V gives CDR1 KGHSH, CDR2 LQKENI. The CDR3 sequence is CASSIQAETQYF. The CDR3 coding sequence is TGTGCCAGCTCTATCCAAGCGGAGACCCAGTACTTC.

This clonotype was recorded at least ten times. V gene TRBV24-1 combines with J gene TRBJ2-1; 10 bases are a match to TRBD2. The J segment lost 4 bases and the V segment lost 6 bases, leaving 5 bases of the junction unmatched. The germline CDR1 and CDR2 sequences are KGHDR and SFDVKD. This CDR3 is built from 15 residues. CDR3 region: CATSPPLAGYNEQFF. The CDR3 bases are TGTGCCACCAGTCCCCCACTAGCGGGGTACAATGAGCAGTTCTTC.

The table lists this clonotype with many counts. V is TRBV12-3 or TRBV12-4 and J is TRBJ2-2; D uncertain. V was cut by 3 bases and J by 6 bases, with 8 bases left in between. The CDR3 is made up of 13 amino acids. CDR3 DNA: TGTGCCAGCAGTTTGGGGTTCGCCGGGGAGCTGTTTTTT. This translates into CASSLGFAGELFF.

The rearrangement uses TRBV20-1 and TRBJ1-3, with 8 bases that match TRBD1. The CDR3 runs 15 residues. CDR1 DFQATT and CDR2 SNEGSKA come from the germline V gene (reference sequence). V trimming: 3 bases; J trimming: 0 bases; junction bases outside the gene matches: 4. The CDR3 region has the DNA TGCAGTGCTAGGGACAGGGCGCTCTCTGGAAACACCATATATTTT. It is translated as CSARDRALSGNTIYF.

This sequence joins TRBV5-1 and TRBJ2-1; D perhaps matches TRBD1 (6 bases). The V end was cut by 4 bases, the J end by 6 bases, with 20 bases between. There are 16 residues in the CDR3. Germline values: CDR1 SGHRS, CDR2 YFSETQ. The CDR3 nucleotides are TGCGCCAGCAGCAGCCGCAGGGGAAGGCTCGGCAATGAGCAGTTCTTC. It is translated as CASSSRRGRLGNEQFF.

This clonotype was recorded a few times. The chain employs TRBV7-2 and TRBJ1-5; 7 positions match TRBD1. The V gene's germline CDR1 is SGHTA and CDR2 FQGNSA. Germline trimming cut 5 bases from V and 9 bases from J; bases unmatched to any gene: 4. The CDR3 loop spans 12 amino acids. The CDR3, as DNA: TGTGCCAGCAGCCAGGGGGATCGGCCCCAGCATTTT. Its translation is CASSQGDRPQHF.

This clonotype was observed many times. The rearrangement uses TRBV12-3 or TRBV12-4 and TRBJ2-7; 8 bases line up with TRBD1. V dropped 3 bases and J dropped 2; count of bases not matched to a gene: 6. The CDR3 contains 15 residues. The CDR3 DNA sequence: TGTGCCAGCAGTTTTACCGGACAGGGCGCCTACGAGCAGTACTTC. Protein: CASSFTGQGAYEQYF.

This clonotype was counted many times. The chain combines TRBV12-3 or TRBV12-4 with TRBJ2-7; D is perhaps TRBD1 (5 bases). This CDR3 is built from 12 residues. Trimming pared 5 bases from V and 5 bases from J, leaving 10 bases between. For the CDR3, the DNA is TGTGCCAGCAGTCTTCACAGGAACGAGCAGTACTTC. Its translation is CASSLHRNEQYF.

This clonotype was seen ten or more times. The genes are TRBV5-6 and TRBJ1-3; 8 nucleotides line up with TRBD1. J was trimmed by 8 bases and V by 0 bases; bases with no gene match: 13. There are 17 residues in the CDR3. Germline V lookup: CDR1 SGHDT, CDR2 YYEEEE. The CDR3 sequence is CASSLEAYRGLEDTIYF. CDR3 sequence (DNA): TGTGCCAGCAGCTTGGAGGCCTACAGGGGGTTAGAGGACACCATATATTTT.

The chain carries TRBV6-1 and TRBJ1-1, with 8 bases lining up with TRBD1. With V trimmed by 2 bases and J by 6 bases, 11 bases remained unmatched. Germline V gene sequence: CDR1 MNHNS, CDR2 SASEGT. The CDR3 spans 16 residues. The CDR3 reads CASSERTGSGGSEAFF. As DNA, the CDR3 is TGTGCCAGCAGTGAAAGGACAGGGTCAGGGGGGTCTGAAGCTTTCTTT.

A few counts support this clonotype. The rearrangement uses TRBV2 and TRBJ1-5; D gene unclear. CDR3 length equals 15 residues. CDR1 and CDR2 from the germline V gene are SNHLY and FYNNEI. V was shortened by 3 bases and J by 2 bases, with 11 bases between the two germline ends. The CDR3 is CASSEWVWGNQPQHF. CDR3 nucleotides: TGTGCCAGCAGTGAGTGGGTTTGGGGCAATCAGCCCCAGCATTTT. Together with reference TRBV2 and TRBJ1-5, the CDR3 gives the full variable domain: EPEVTQTPSHQVTQMGQEVILRCVPISNHLYFYWYRQILGQKVEFLVSFYNNEISEKSEIFDDQFSVERPDGSNFTLKIRSTKLEDSAMYFCASSEWVWGNQPQHFGDGTRLSIL.

Many counts were recorded for this clonotype. The chain combines TRBV2 with TRBJ1-1, with TRBD1 as a possible D gene (5 bases). The ends were cut back, 6 bases at V and 5 bases at J, with 19 bases in the middle. Germline V gene data show CDR1 as SNHLY and CDR2 as FYNNEI. This CDR3 comprises 15 residues. For the CDR3, the DNA is TGTGCCAGCAGAATTTCCGGGACCCGAGGGACTGAAGCTTTCTTT. Protein sequence: CASRISGTRGTEAFF.

This clonotype was recorded at least ten times. The CDR3 is CASSSSTYNEQFF. Here the CDR3 DNA reads TGTGCCAGCAGCTCCAGTACCTACAATGAGCAGTTCTTC. The chain couples TRBV7-6 to TRBJ2-1, with D uncertain. Looked up from germline, CDR1 is SGHVS and CDR2 is FNYEAQ. There are 13 residues in the CDR3. V lost 4 bases and J 2 bases, leaving 6 bases between the germline ends.

This clonotype was recorded many times. The rearrangement uses TRBV27 and TRBJ2-3; D is ambiguous. Germline V lookup: CDR1 MNHEY, CDR2 SMNVEV (reference sequence). V was pared by 6 bases and J by 3 bases, with 4 bases between. This CDR3 is 11 amino acids long. CDR3 in amino acids: CASRRTDTQYF. Here the CDR3 DNA reads TGTGCCAGCAGGAGGACAGATACGCAGTATTTT.

J is TRBJ2-1 and V is TRBV4-1; D unresolved. Trimming stripped 1 base from V and 3 bases from J, with 10 bases between. CDR1 and CDR2 from the germline V gene are MGHRA and YSYEKL. The CDR3 is made up of 15 amino acids. The DNA for the CDR3 is TGCGCCAGCAGCCAAGCAGAACAAGACTACAATGAGCAGTTCTTC. Translated, it gives CASSQAEQDYNEQFF.

This clonotype was recorded a few times. For the CDR3, the DNA is TGTGCCAGCTCATCCGCGCTAGACTACAATGAGCAGTTCTTC. Translating it yields CASSSALDYNEQFF. V and J are TRBV18 and TRBJ2-1, with D unresolved. With 5 bases removed from V and 3 bases from J, the gap between germline ends came to 11 bases. CDR1 and CDR2 from the germline V gene are KGHSH and LQKENI. This CDR3 is built from 14 residues. Supplemented by reference TRBV18 and TRBJ2-1, the full variable domain reads NAGVMQNPRHLVRRRGQEARLRCSPMKGHSHVYWYRQLPEEGLKFMVYLQKENIIDESGMPKERFSAEFPKEGPSILRIQQVVRGDSAAYFCASSSALDYNEQFFGPGTRLTVL.

This clonotype has ten or more counts. CDR3 sequence: CASSVTIDESYEQYF. CDR3 nucleotide sequence: TGTGCCAGCAGCGTCACCATCGACGAGAGTTATGAGCAGTACTTC. The genes are TRBV9 and TRBJ2-7; D ambiguous. Trimming removed 2 bases at V and 7 bases at J, with 19 bases between. Germline CDR1 SGDLS, CDR2 YYNGEE. The CDR3 is 15 amino acids.

This clonotype was detected a few times. This rearrangement joins TRBV5-1 to TRBJ2-7, with TRBD1 matching over 7 bases. J was trimmed by 6 bases and V by 2 bases; bases with no gene match: 5. This CDR3 is 13 amino acids long. Germline assignment: CDR1 SGHRS and CDR2 YFSETQ. CDR3 DNA sequence: TGCGCCAGCAGCTTTACAGGGGAGAGCGAGCAGTACTTC. Amino acid sequence: CASSFTGESEQYF.

This clonotype was detected a few times. V and J are TRBV7-9 and TRBJ1-1; no clear D gene. V was shortened by 2 bases and J by 4 bases, with 5 bases between the two germline ends. Germline-derived CDR1 and CDR2 are SEHNR and FQNEAQ (reference sequence). The CDR3 consists of 12 residues. The CDR3 DNA reads as TGTGCCAGCAGCTTATCTAGCACTGAAGCTTTCTTT. Its translation: CASSLSSTEAFF.